The next 19 T cell receptor beta chains were all read from a single sample in a study. TCRdb re-called the 5' RACE reads through MiXCR, storing one row per CDR3 protein. This table holds roughly 56,000 distinct CDR3 sequences, roughly 30% found once. The specimen was tumor-infiltrating naive CD4+ T cells sorted from the breast tumor. The subset is: naive CD4+ T cells, CD4+CD45RA+CD25-. The receptors were gathered from a female donor with breast cancer.

This clonotype was recorded many times. V gene TRBV20-1 combines with J gene TRBJ1-1; a weak D match, TRBD1 (5 bases). The V gene lost 6 bases and the J gene lost 7 bases, with 15 bases spanning the gap. The CDR3 has 12 amino acids. CDR1 and CDR2 (germline): DFQATT, SNEGSKA (reference sequence). The CDR3, as DNA: TGCAGTGCCAGGGCCGTCCGGGGTGAAGCTTTCTTT. As protein: CSARAVRGEAFF.

This clonotype was counted at least ten times. The chain carries TRBV5-1 and TRBJ2-5; D gene ambiguous. Germline CDR1 and CDR2: SGHRS and YFSETQ. The CDR3 covers 16 residues. Trimming removed 5 bases at V and 2 bases at J, with 19 bases between. The CDR3 bases are TGCGCCAGCAGATCGGTTCCCTCGGACGGACAAGAGACCCAGTACTTC. Translation: CASRSVPSDGQETQYF.

The chain links TRBV7-6 to TRBJ2-3; D remains unclear. Trimming left V 2 bases short and J 5 bases short, with 11 bases between. The length of the CDR3 is 14 residues. CDR1 is SGHVS and CDR2 is FNYEAQ in the germline V gene. The CDR3 loop reads CASSLREYKDTQYF. The CDR3 DNA follows: TGTGCCAGCAGCTTACGCGAGTACAAAGATACGCAGTATTTT.

This clonotype has only a few counts. The chain combines TRBV12-3 or TRBV12-4 with TRBJ1-4; 7 bases map to TRBD1. V shed 3 bases, J shed 2 bases, and the junction held 6 bases outside the gene matches. This CDR3 contains 16 residues. CDR3 sequence: CASSFRGGATNEKLFF. DNA for the CDR3: TGTGCCAGCAGTTTCAGGGGGGGAGCGACTAATGAAAAACTGTTTTTT.

This clonotype appeared many times. The gene calls are TRBV29-1 and TRBJ1-4, with 8 bases fitting TRBD1. Germline V gene lookup returns CDR1 SQVTM and CDR2 ANQGSEA. The CDR3 has 14 residues. Losses at the gene ends were 4 bases for V and 6 bases for J; bases not matched to a gene: 7. Here the CDR3 DNA reads TGCAGCGTTGCGGGAGACAGGGGATATGAAAAACTGTTTTTT. Its protein product is CSVAGDRGYEKLFF.

In this sample, this clonotype turned up a few times. The genes are TRBV30 and TRBJ1-1, with D unresolved. Germline CDR1 is GTSNPN and CDR2 is SVGIG (reference sequence). V was pared by 3 bases and J by 4 bases, with 9 bases between. The CDR3 loop spans 12 amino acids. This CDR3 reads CAWSRGTTEAFF. The DNA of the CDR3 is TGTGCCTGGAGCCGGGGTACCACTGAAGCTTTCTTT.

This chain uses TRBV6-2 or TRBV6-3 with TRBJ2-5; 8 positions match TRBD1. Germline-derived CDR1 and CDR2 are MNHEY and SVGEGT. This CDR3 spans 15 amino acids. V lost 3 bases to trimming and J lost 0 bases; unmatched junction nucleotides: 3. The chain's CDR3 is CASSYSQGDQETQYF. CDR3 DNA: TGTGCCAGCAGTTATTCACAGGGGGACCAAGAGACCCAGTACTTC.

The genes are TRBV2 and TRBJ1-4, with D perhaps matching TRBD1 (6 bases). Germline V gives CDR1 SNHLY, CDR2 FYNNEI. The length of the CDR3 is 14 residues. Trimming pared 4 bases from V and 6 bases from J, leaving 12 bases between. CDR3 in amino acids: CASSVWGADEKLFF. The CDR3 DNA is TGTGCCAGCAGTGTTTGGGGGGCAGATGAAAAACTGTTTTTT. Supplemented by reference TRBV2 and TRBJ1-4, the full variable domain reads EPEVTQTPSHQVTQMGQEVILRCVPISNHLYFYWYRQILGQKVEFLVSFYNNEISEKSEIFDDQFSVERPDGSNFTLKIRSTKLEDSAMYFCASSVWGADEKLFFGSGTQLSVL.

The chain couples TRBV7-3 to TRBJ2-2, with 7 positions matching TRBD2. Unmatched junction bases numbered 5, after V lost 1 base and J lost 0 bases. Per germline, CDR1 SGHTA and CDR2 FQGTGA. This CDR3 spans 17 amino acids. The DNA of the CDR3 is TGTGCCAGCAGCTTAAAGGTGGGAGGGACGAACACCGGGGAGCTGTTTTTT. This translates into CASSLKVGGTNTGELFF.

This clonotype has a handful of counts. J is TRBJ2-3 and V is TRBV7-9; 7 positions match TRBD2. The length of the CDR3 is 12 residues. Germline V lookup: CDR1 SEHNR, CDR2 FQNEAQ (reference sequence). J lost 7 bases, V lost 4 bases, and 2 bases had no gene match. CDR3 protein: CASSSRENTQYF. The DNA of the CDR3 is TGTGCCAGCAGCTCGCGGGAGAATACGCAGTATTTT.

The V call is TRBV7-3, the J call TRBJ2-4, with 9 bases aligning to TRBD1. The CDR3 spans 19 residues. Looked up from germline, CDR1 is SGHTA and CDR2 is FQGTGA. J gave up 5 bases and V 2 bases, and 16 bases lay outside the gene matches. CDR3 protein: CASSLRGPGTGRRENIQYF. As DNA, the CDR3 is TGTGCCAGCAGCTTACGGGGTCCCGGGACAGGGAGGAGGGAAAACATTCAGTACTTC.

This rearrangement joins TRBV4-1 to TRBJ2-1, with TRBD1 matching over 8 bases. V trimming: 5 bases; J trimming: 4 bases; junction bases outside the gene matches: 7. The CDR3 sequence is 15 residues long. The germline V gene encodes CDR1 MGHRA and CDR2 YSYEKL. For the CDR3, the DNA is TGCGCCAGCAGCTTACCCGGGACAGGTTACAATGAGCAGTTCTTC. Its translation: CASSLPGTGYNEQFF.

This clonotype has more than one count but fewer than ten. The CDR3 here is CASSLGVGIGEQYF. DNA for the CDR3: TGTGCCAGCAGCTTAGGCGTAGGGATAGGAGAGCAGTACTTC. This chain joins TRBV7-2 and TRBJ2-7, with unresolved D. Germline CDR1 SGHTA, CDR2 FQGNSA. This CDR3 spans 14 amino acids. Trimming removed 1 base from V and 7 bases from J, with 14 bases in between.

In its sample, this clonotype was seen a few times. V usage is TRBV3-1 and J usage is TRBJ2-5; maybe TRBD2 (5 bases). Trimming stripped 3 bases from V and 5 bases from J, with 13 bases between. The CDR3 has 14 amino acids. Per the germline V gene, CDR1 is LGHDT and CDR2 is YNNKEL (reference sequence). The CDR3 nucleotides read TGTGCCAGCAGCCATAGAGTGGGAGTTGAGACCCAGTACTTC. Translated, it gives CASSHRVGVETQYF.

This clonotype was seen a handful of times. The chain is built from TRBV7-3 and TRBJ2-1; 8 positions agree with TRBD2. Trimming took 5 bases from V and 9 from J; bases not matched to a gene: 12. The CDR3 consists of 15 residues. CDR1 and CDR2 from the germline V gene are SGHTA and FQGTGA. The CDR3: CASSPTGGVLSEQFF. DNA of the CDR3: TGTGCCAGCAGCCCCACCGGGGGGGTTCTTAGTGAGCAGTTCTTC.

This clonotype was found many times. The chain is built from TRBV5-1 and TRBJ2-5; 8 bases line up with TRBD1. V gave up 0 bases and J gave up 5 bases; unmatched junction bases: 6. There are 15 residues in the CDR3. Germline V gene lookup returns CDR1 SGHRS and CDR2 YFSETQ. The CDR3 is CASSLEQGARETQYF. The CDR3, as DNA: TGCGCCAGCAGCTTGGAGCAGGGGGCGAGGGAGACCCAGTACTTC.

The genes are TRBV6-6 and TRBJ1-5, with D unresolved. Trimming shortened V by 7 bases and J by 2 bases, and 6 bases separated the two germline ends. CDR1 and CDR2 from the germline V gene are MNHNY and SVGAGI (reference sequence). The CDR3 contains 12 residues. CDR3 amino acids: CASTEGNQPQHF. CDR3 sequence (DNA): TGTGCCAGCACCGAGGGCAATCAGCCCCAGCATTTT.

V and J are TRBV5-5 and TRBJ2-7, with D tentatively TRBD1 (7 bases). Germline V gene lookup returns CDR1 SGHKS and CDR2 YYEKEE (reference sequence). V lost 5 bases and J 0 bases, leaving 15 bases between the germline ends. The CDR3 contains 15 residues. CDR3 coding DNA: TGTGCCAGCAGGCTGGGGCGGGACAGCTCCTACGAGCAGTACTTC. It is translated as CASRLGRDSSYEQYF.

V usage is TRBV4-2 and J usage is TRBJ2-7; D may match TRBD1 or TRBD2 (5 bases each). V was shortened by 0 bases and J by 2 bases, with 11 bases between the two germline ends. Germline V gives CDR1 LGHNA, CDR2 YNFKEQ. The CDR3 runs 15 residues. The chain's CDR3 is CASSQDWDQTYEQYF. DNA of the CDR3: TGTGCCAGCAGCCAAGATTGGGACCAGACCTACGAGCAGTACTTC.